The subject of this entry is one T cell receptor beta chain. Its specificity is not known. The TRB libraries of cDNA were built by UMI-labeled 5' RACE. From the 5' RACE reads, TCRdb lists one entry per CDR3 protein and no DNA. The sample holds about 50,000 distinct CDR3 sequences. The CDR3 contains 13 residues. CDR1 is SEHNR, CDR2 FQNEAQ, per germline (reference sequence). The sample originates from a study of CXCR3-negative and CXCR3-positive naive CD8 T cells. Study-level findings and limits: In CXCR3-positive naive cells, the TRB CDR3s were more hydrophobic than in CXCR3-negative naive cells.

This receptor was identified in a human donor in good health. Some clones in this sample may be carry-over from other donors' samples. The source material was naive CXCR3+ CD8+ T cells from blood. Subset reported: CD45RO-CCR7+CD27+CD95- naive CD8+ T cells expressing CXCR3 (TNR3+). This chain links TRBV7-9 with TRBJ1-2; TCRdb picks TRBD1, but there is no DNA to check that call. CDR3: CASFPARGGGYTF.